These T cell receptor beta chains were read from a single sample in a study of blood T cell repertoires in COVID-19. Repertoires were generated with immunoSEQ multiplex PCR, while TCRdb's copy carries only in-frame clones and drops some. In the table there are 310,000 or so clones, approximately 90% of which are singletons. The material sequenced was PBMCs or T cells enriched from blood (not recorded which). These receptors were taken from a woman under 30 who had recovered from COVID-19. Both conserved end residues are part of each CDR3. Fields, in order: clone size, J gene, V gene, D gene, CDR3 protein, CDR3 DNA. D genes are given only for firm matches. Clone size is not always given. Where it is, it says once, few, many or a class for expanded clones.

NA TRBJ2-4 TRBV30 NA CAWSTTFGPKNIQYF TGTGCCTGGAGTACGACTTTTGGCCCCAAAAACATTCAGTACTTC
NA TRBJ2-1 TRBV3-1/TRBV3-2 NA CASSQDVTPNEQFF TGTGCCAGCAGCCAAGATGTCACTCCCAATGAGCAGTTCTTC
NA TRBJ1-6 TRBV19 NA CASMEGGIYNSPLHF TGTGCCAGTATGGAGGGAGGCATCTATAATTCACCCCTCCACTTT
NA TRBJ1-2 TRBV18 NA CASSPRDILGPYGYTF TGTGCCAGCTCACCTCGGGACATTCTCGGCCCCTATGGCTACACCTTC
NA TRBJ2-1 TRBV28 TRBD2 CASSSPSGGALNEQFF TGTGCCAGCAGTTCCCCCAGCGGGGGGGCCTTGAATGAGCAGTTCTTC
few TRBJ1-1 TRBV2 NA CASSEGAPGEAFF TGTGCCAGCAGTGAAGGTGCCCCGGGTGAAGCTTTCTTT
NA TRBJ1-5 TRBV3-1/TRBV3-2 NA CASSHRLTHPYSNQPQHF TGTGCCAGCAGCCACCGACTGACCCACCCTTATAGCAATCAGCCCCAGCATTTT
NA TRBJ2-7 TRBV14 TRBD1 CASRGQGAYEQYF TGTGCCAGCAGAGGACAGGGAGCCTACGAGCAGTACTTC
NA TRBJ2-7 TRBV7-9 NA CASSLYRTPRDYEQYF TGTGCCAGCAGCTTGTACCGGACTCCGAGGGACTACGAGCAGTACTTC
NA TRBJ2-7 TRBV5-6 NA CASATGLGGYEQYF TGTGCCAGCGCGACGGGACTGGGGGGCTACGAGCAGTACTTC
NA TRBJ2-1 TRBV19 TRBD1 CASSTRSTGGFGNEQFF TGTGCCAGTAGTACCCGTTCGACAGGGGGCTTTGGTAATGAGCAGTTCTTC
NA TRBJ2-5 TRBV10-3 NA CAISSDRPRETQYF TGTGCCATCAGTTCCGACAGACCTAGAGAGACCCAGTACTTC
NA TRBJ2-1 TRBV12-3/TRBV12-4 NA CASSLLAFNEQFF TGTGCCAGTTCCCTCCTTGCGTTCAATGAGCAGTTCTTC
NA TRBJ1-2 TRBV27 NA CASTITYTGGYGYTF TGTGCCAGCACTATAACGTACACAGGCGGATATGGCTACACCTTC
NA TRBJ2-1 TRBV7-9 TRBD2 CASSSGGLADYNEQFF TGTGCCAGCAGCTCTGGGGGACTAGCGGACTACAATGAGCAGTTCTTC
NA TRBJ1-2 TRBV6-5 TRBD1 CASASGQGYQGYTF TGTGCCAGCGCCTCGGGACAGGGGTATCAAGGCTACACCTTC
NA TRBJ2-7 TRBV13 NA CASSLGGFSYEQYF TGTGCCAGCAGCTTAGGTGGCTTCTCCTACGAGCAGTACTTC
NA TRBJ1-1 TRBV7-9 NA CASSSGQWQAEAFF TGTGCCAGCAGTTCTGGACAGTGGCAAGCTGAAGCTTTCTTT
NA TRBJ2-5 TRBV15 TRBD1 CATSRGSPGGKTQYF TGTGCCACCAGCAGAGGATCTCCAGGGGGTAAGACCCAGTACTTC
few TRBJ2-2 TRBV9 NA CASSVRPEAGELFF TGTGCCAGCAGCGTCCGCCCGGAGGCCGGGGAGCTGTTTTTT
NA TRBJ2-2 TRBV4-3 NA CASSSRSSGTTNTGELFF TGCGCCAGCAGCTCGCGTTCTTCCGGGACAACGAACACCGGGGAGCTGTTTTTT
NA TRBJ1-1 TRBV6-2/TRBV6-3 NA CASSFFFERSSRMNTEAFF TGTGCCAGCAGTTTTTTCTTTGAGAGGTCTAGCCGGATGAACACTGAAGCTTTCTTT
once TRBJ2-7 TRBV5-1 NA CASSPWGGESSYEQYF TGCGCCAGCAGCCCTTGGGGCGGGGAGAGCTCCTACGAGCAGTACTTC
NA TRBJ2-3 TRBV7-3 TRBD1 CASSPDRGPADTQYF TGTGCCAGCAGTCCGGACAGGGGACCCGCAGATACGCAGTATTTT
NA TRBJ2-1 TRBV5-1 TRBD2 CASSIGLTGGLVSYNEQFF TGCGCCAGCAGCATCGGACTAACGGGAGGGCTCGTCTCCTACAATGAGCAGTTCTTC
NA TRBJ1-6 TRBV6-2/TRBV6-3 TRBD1 CASSSQGLWNSPLHF TGTGCCAGCAGTTCACAGGGGCTTTGGAATTCACCCCTCCACTTT
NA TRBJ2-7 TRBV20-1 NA CSVHTSYEQYF TGCAGTGTCCACACAAGCTACGAGCAGTACTTC
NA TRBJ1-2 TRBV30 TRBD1 CAWGGNTGDGYTF TGTGCCTGGGGAGGAAATACAGGGGATGGCTACACCTTC
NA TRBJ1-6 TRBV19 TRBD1 CASPTGYNSPLHF TGTGCCAGCCCGACAGGGTATAATTCACCCCTCCACTTT
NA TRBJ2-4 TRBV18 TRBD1 CASSPGQGSKNIQYF TGTGCCAGCTCACCCGGACAGGGCTCCAAAAACATTCAGTACTTC
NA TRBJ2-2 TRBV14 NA CASSQRNTGRITGELFF TGTGCCAGCAGCCAACGGAATACCGGGAGAATCACCGGGGAGCTGTTTTTT
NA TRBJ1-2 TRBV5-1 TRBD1 CASSLVQGARYGYTF TGCGCCAGCAGCTTGGTTCAGGGGGCTCGGTATGGCTACACCTTC